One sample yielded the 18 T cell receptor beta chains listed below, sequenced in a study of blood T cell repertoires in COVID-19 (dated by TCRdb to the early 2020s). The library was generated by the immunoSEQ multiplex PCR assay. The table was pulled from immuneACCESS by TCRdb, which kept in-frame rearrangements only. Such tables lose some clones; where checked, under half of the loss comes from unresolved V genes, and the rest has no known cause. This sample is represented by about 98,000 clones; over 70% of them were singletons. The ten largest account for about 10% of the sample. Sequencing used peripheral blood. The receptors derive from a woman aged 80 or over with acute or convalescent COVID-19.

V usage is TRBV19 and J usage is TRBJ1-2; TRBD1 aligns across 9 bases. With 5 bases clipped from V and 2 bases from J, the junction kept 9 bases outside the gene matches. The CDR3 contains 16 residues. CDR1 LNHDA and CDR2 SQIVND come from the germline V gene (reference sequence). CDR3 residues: CASSPPLTGGNYGYTF. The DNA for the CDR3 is TGTGCCAGTAGTCCCCCTCTGACAGGGGGAAACTATGGCTACACCTTC.

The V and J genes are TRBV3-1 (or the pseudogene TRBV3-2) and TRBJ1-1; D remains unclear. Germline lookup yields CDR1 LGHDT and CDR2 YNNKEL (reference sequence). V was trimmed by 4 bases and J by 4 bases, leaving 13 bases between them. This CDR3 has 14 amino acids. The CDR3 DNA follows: TGTGCCAGCAGCCTTAACCAGCGCCGCACTGAAGCTTTCTTT. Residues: CASSLNQRRTEAFF.

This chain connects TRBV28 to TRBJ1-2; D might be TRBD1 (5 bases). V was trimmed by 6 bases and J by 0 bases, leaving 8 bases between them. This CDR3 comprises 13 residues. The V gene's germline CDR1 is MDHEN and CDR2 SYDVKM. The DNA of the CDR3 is TGTGCCAGCAGGCAGGGAACTAACTATGGCTACACCTTC. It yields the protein CASRQGTNYGYTF.

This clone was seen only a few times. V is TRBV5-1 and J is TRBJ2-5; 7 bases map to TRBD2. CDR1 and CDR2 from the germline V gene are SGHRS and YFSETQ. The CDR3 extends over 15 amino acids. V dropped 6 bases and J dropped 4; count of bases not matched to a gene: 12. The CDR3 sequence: CASNRGVLGGETQYF. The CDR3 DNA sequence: TGCGCCAGCAACCGGGGGGTTTTGGGAGGAGAGACCCAGTACTTC.

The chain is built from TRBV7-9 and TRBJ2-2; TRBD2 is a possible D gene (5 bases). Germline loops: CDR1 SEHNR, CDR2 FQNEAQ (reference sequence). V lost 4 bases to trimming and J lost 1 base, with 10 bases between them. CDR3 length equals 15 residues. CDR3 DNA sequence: TGTGCCAGCAGCTCGTATCGGGGGAACACCGGGGAGCTGTTTTTT. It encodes CASSSYRGNTGELFF.

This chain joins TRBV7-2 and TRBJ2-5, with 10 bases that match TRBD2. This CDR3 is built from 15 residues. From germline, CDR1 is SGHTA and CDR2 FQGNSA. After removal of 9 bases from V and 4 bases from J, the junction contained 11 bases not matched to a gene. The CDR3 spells CARGPLAGGSETQYF. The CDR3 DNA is TGTGCCAGAGGACCTTTAGCGGGGGGATCAGAGACCCAGTACTTC.

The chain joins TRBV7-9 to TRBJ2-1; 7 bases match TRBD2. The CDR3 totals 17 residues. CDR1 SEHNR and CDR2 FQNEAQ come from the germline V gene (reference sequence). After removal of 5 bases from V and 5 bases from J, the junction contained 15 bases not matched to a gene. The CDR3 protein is CASSPVRDYLTNNEQFF. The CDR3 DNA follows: TGTGCCAGCAGCCCCGTCCGGGACTACCTAACAAACAATGAGCAGTTCTTC.

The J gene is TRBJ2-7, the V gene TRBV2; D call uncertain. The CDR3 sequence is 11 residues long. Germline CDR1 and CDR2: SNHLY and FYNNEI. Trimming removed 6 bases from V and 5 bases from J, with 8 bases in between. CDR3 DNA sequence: TGTGCCAGCAGATGGGCCGACGAGCAGTACTTC. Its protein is CASRWADEQYF.

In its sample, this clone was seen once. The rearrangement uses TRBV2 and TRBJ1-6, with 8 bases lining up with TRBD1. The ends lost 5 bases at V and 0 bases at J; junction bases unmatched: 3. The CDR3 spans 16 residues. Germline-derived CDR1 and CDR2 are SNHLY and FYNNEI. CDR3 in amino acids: CASSSTGGSYNSPLHF. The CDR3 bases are TGTGCCAGCAGTAGTACAGGGGGCTCCTATAATTCACCCCTCCACTTT.

The CDR3 loop is CASSRGTLQAKNIQYF. For the CDR3, the DNA is TGTGCCAGTAGTAGGGGGACACTACAAGCCAAAAACATTCAGTACTTC. This sequence joins TRBV19 and TRBJ2-4, with D perhaps matching TRBD1 (6 bases). CDR3 size: 16 residues. V was trimmed by 4 bases and J by 0 bases, leaving 13 bases between them. Germline V gene lookup returns CDR1 LNHDA and CDR2 SQIVND (reference sequence).

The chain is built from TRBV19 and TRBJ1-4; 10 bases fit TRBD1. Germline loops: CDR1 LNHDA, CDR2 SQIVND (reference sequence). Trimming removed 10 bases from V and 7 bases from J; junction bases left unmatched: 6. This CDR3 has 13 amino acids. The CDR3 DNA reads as TGTGCCACCTCGGGACAGGGGATTGAAAAACTGTTTTTT. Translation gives CATSGQGIEKLFF.

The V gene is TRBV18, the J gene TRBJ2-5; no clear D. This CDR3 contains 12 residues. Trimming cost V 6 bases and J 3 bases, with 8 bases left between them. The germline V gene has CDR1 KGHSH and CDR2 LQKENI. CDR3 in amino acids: CASSPSEETQYF. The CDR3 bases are TGTGCCAGCTCCCCCTCGGAAGAGACCCAGTACTTC.

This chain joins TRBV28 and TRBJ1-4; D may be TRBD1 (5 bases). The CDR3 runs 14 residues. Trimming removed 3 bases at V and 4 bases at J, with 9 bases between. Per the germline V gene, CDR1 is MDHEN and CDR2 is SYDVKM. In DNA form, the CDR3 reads TGTGCCAGCAGTTTTTACCAGGGTAATGAAAAACTGTTTTTT. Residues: CASSFYQGNEKLFF.

Here the CDR3 reads CASSLSRGMHGYTF. The CDR3 nucleotides read TGTGCCAGCAGTTTAAGCAGGGGGATGCATGGCTACACCTTC. The genes are TRBV27 and TRBJ1-2; 7 bases match TRBD1. This CDR3 is 14 amino acids long. The trim removed 2 bases at V and 6 bases at J, leaving 6 bases unmatched. Germline V gene lookup returns CDR1 MNHEY and CDR2 SMNVEV (reference sequence).

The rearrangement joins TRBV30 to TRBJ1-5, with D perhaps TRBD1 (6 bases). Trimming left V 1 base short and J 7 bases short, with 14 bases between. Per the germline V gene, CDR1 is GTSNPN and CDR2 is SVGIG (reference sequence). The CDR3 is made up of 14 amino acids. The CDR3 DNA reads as TGTGCCTGGAGTGGGGGGCTGGGGGAACAGCCCCAGCATTTT. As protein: CAWSGGLGEQPQHF.

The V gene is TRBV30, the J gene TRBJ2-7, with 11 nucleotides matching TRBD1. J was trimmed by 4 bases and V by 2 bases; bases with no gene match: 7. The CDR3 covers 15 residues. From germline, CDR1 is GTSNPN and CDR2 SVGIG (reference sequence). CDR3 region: CAWSTGTGGKYEQYF. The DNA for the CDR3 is TGTGCCTGGAGTACCGGGACAGGGGGGAAGTACGAGCAGTACTTC.

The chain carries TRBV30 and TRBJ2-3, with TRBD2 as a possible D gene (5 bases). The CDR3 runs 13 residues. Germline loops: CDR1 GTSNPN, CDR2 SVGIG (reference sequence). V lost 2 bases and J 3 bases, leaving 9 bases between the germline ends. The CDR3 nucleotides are TGTGCCTGGAGTTTGACGGGGACAGATACGCAGTATTTT. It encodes CAWSLTGTDTQYF.

The DNA of the CDR3 is TGCGCCAGCTACGGAGCTACTAGTGAAGCCTACAATGAGCAGTTCTTC. The encoded protein is CASYGATSEAYNEQFF. The V call is TRBV5-1, the J call TRBJ2-1; D is perhaps TRBD2 (5 bases). Germline V gives CDR1 SGHRS, CDR2 YFSETQ. The CDR3 sequence is 16 residues long. Trimming removed 7 bases at V and 2 bases at J, with 19 bases between.